The 9 T cell receptor beta chains reported below all come from one sample, sequenced in a study of cytomegalovirus exposure and HLA in healthy donors. This PCR relied on a set of 60 Vbeta primers and 13 Jbeta primers. Profiling relied on immunoSEQ multiplex PCR, and the TCRdb table lists in-frame clones only, not all of them. The sample includes about 160,000 clones, more than 60% of them seen just once. The material sequenced was PBMCs. The receptors here all came from a woman aged 30 to 39 in good health and CMV-seronegative.

The V and J genes are TRBV5-1 and TRBJ1-1, with 8 bases identical to TRBD1. The CDR3 contains 13 residues. V lost 3 bases and J lost 7; bases outside the gene matches: 5. CDR1 and CDR2 (germline): SGHRS, YFSETQ. The CDR3 reads CASSSGQGSEAFF. The CDR3 bases are TGCGCCAGCAGCTCCGGACAGGGAAGTGAAGCTTTCTTT.

The chain couples TRBV10-1 to TRBJ1-1, with 7 nucleotides matching TRBD1. In germline, CDR1 is WNHNN, CDR2 SYGVQD (reference sequence). V lost 2 bases, J lost 7 bases, and 7 bases stayed unmatched. The CDR3 extends over 14 amino acids. The CDR3 DNA reads TGCGCCAGCAGTGAGGGACAGGCGGACGTTGAAGCTTTCTTT. It is translated as CASSEGQADVEAFF.

The chain joins TRBV2 to TRBJ1-3, with D possibly TRBD1 on 6 matching bases. V lost 9 bases and J lost 2, with 11 bases in between. Germline CDR1 SNHLY, CDR2 FYNNEI. The CDR3 is 13 residues long. This CDR3 reads CARGTSAGNTIYF. The CDR3 DNA follows: TGTGCCAGGGGGACATCCGCTGGAAACACCATATATTTT.

The rearrangement joins TRBV4-2 to TRBJ1-1, with TRBD1 matching 7 bases. Germline CDR1 reads LGHNA; CDR2 reads YNFKEQ. The ends lost 5 bases at V and 8 bases at J; junction bases unmatched: 5. The CDR3 extends over 12 amino acids. The CDR3 spells CASSTRDREAFF. The CDR3, as DNA: TGTGCCAGCAGCACCCGGGACAGAGAAGCTTTCTTT.

The chain recombines TRBV7-9 with TRBJ1-2; D not certain. CDR1 is SEHNR and CDR2 is FQNEAQ in the germline V gene (reference sequence). Trimming took off 1 base at V and 4 bases at J, with 13 bases between the two ends. CDR3 length equals 15 residues. Here the CDR3 DNA reads TGTGCCAGCAGCTTAGACGAGGGTATCGGCTATGGCTACACCTTC. Translation: CASSLDEGIGYGYTF.

The chain recombines TRBV7-9 with TRBJ2-5; D is perhaps TRBD2 (5 bases). CDR1 is SEHNR and CDR2 is FQNEAQ in the germline V gene (reference sequence). The CDR3 runs 15 residues. The germline V and J ends were trimmed by 5 bases and 3 bases, with 16 bases remaining between them. This CDR3 reads CASSRAGAGEETQYF. CDR3 nucleotide sequence: TGTGCCAGCAGCCGAGCAGGTGCGGGCGAAGAGACCCAGTACTTC.

The chain links TRBV19 to TRBJ1-2, with D possibly being TRBD1 (5 bases). This CDR3 region has 16 residues. Germline-derived CDR1 and CDR2 are LNHDA and SQIVND (reference sequence). V was cut by 2 bases and J by 3 bases, with 16 bases left in between. The CDR3: CASSITPGGTDYGYTF. The DNA for the CDR3 is TGTGCCAGTAGTATAACCCCGGGAGGGACTGACTATGGCTACACCTTC.

The chain has TRBV28 and TRBJ2-1, with TRBD1 matching 9 bases. The CDR3 runs to 15 residues. The germline gives CDR1 MDHEN, CDR2 SYDVKM. The V segment lost 3 bases and the J segment 2 bases; nucleotides outside the gene matches: 2. CDR3 region: CASSFGDRAYNEQFF. DNA of the CDR3: TGTGCCAGCAGTTTCGGGGACAGGGCCTACAATGAGCAGTTCTTC.

The rearrangement uses TRBV2 and TRBJ2-7; TRBD2 matches 9 bases. Germline V lookup: CDR1 SNHLY, CDR2 FYNNEI. After removal of 3 bases from V and 4 bases from J, the junction contained 4 bases not matched to a gene. The CDR3 length is 14 residues. CDR3 protein: CASSDVSGRYEQYF. In DNA, the CDR3 is TGTGCCAGCAGTGACGTTAGCGGGAGATACGAGCAGTACTTC.